The 2 T cell receptor beta chains below come from one sample, sequenced in a study of post-analysis software for immune sequencing data. Points from the study as a whole: With TRBV5-6, TRBV5-1 and TRBV20-1 included, 4 to 6 TRBV segments were more frequent in patients than in controls.

No antigens are known for them. The library was made from cDNA and included unique molecular identifiers. TCRdb re-called the PCR reads with MiXCR, one entry per CDR3 protein. Of approximately 730,000 distinct CDR3 sequences in the sample, 25% to 30% were seen once. The sequencing sample was made of blood. Receptors were obtained from a girl aged 5 to 17 with multiple sclerosis.

The chain carries TRBV29-1 and TRBJ2-7; D assignment may be TRBD1 or TRBD2 (6 bases each). Trimming cost V 6 bases and J 2 bases, with 17 bases left between them. Per germline, CDR1 SQVTM and CDR2 ANQGSEA. This CDR3 comprises 14 residues. The CDR3 reads CSVGGWRGAYEQYF. The DNA for the CDR3 is TGCAGCGTGGGGGGCTGGCGGGGCGCCTACGAGCAGTACTTC.

This chain uses TRBV28 with TRBJ2-1, with D maybe TRBD2 (6 bases). The germline V gene encodes CDR1 MDHEN and CDR2 SYDVKM. V was cut by 5 bases and J by 9 bases, with 14 bases left in between. This CDR3 spans 13 amino acids. CDR3 DNA: TGTGCCAGCAGTCCACGGGGGTGGGGTGAGCAGTTCTTC. This codes for CASSPRGWGEQFF. The complete variable domain, with remaining parts taken from reference TRBV28 and TRBJ2-1, reads DVKVTQSSRYLVKRTGEKVFLECVQDMDHENMFWYRQDPGLGLRLIYFSYDVKMKEKGDIPEGYSVSREKKERFSLILESASTNQTSMYLCASSPRGWGEQFFGPGTRLTVL.